The next 28 T cell receptor beta chains were all read from a single sample in a study of T cells after yellow fever vaccination. MiXCR, applied by TCRdb to the 5' RACE reads, yields one record per CDR3 protein. The table has approximately 120,000 distinct CDR3 sequences, 15% seen once. This sample comprised CD8+ T cells sorted from PBMCs, obtained 5 days after the yellow fever booster vaccination. Receptors originate from a man younger than 35 who received the YFV17D yellow fever vaccine.

This chain uses TRBV10-3 with TRBJ2-7, with D possibly being TRBD1 (5 bases). Trimming cost V 5 bases and J 2 bases, with 13 bases left between them. The CDR3 length is 14 residues. The germline gives CDR1 ENHRY, CDR2 SYGVKD. The CDR3 loop reads CAISPQTETYEQYF. CDR3 coding DNA: TGTGCCATCAGTCCGCAGACAGAGACCTACGAGCAGTACTTC.

The chain couples TRBV6-2 or TRBV6-3 to TRBJ2-2; D uncertain. The V end lost 5 bases, the J end lost 3 bases, and 7 bases lay between the germline ends. This CDR3 has 13 amino acids. In germline, CDR1 is MNHEY, CDR2 SVGEGT. CDR3 DNA sequence: TGTGCCAGCAGTCCCCTTGACACCGGGGAGCTGTTTTTT. It specifies CASSPLDTGELFF.

This clonotype was observed a handful of times. This sequence joins TRBV3-1 and TRBJ2-2; the match to TRBD1 covers 8 bases. Germline V CDR1 and CDR2: LGHDT, YNNKEL (reference sequence). J lost 6 bases, V lost 4 bases, and 7 bases had no gene match. The CDR3 consists of 15 residues. DNA for the CDR3: TGTGCCAGCAGCCCGGACAGGGCCTGGTCCGGGGAGCTGTTTTTT. Protein product: CASSPDRAWSGELFF.

V is TRBV20-1 and J is TRBJ2-5, with D hard to call. The CDR3 sequence is 18 residues long. Trimming took off 0 bases at V and 5 bases at J, with 25 bases between the two ends. The germline V gene has CDR1 DFQATT and CDR2 SNEGSKA (reference sequence). Written as DNA, the CDR3 is TGCAGTGCTAGAGATGGCTCGGTGGTGAGAGGCGGAAGTGAGACCCAGTACTTC. Translated: CSARDGSVVRGGSETQYF.

The chain is built from TRBV4-3 and TRBJ1-4; no clear D gene. Germline V gives CDR1 LGHNA, CDR2 YSLEER. The CDR3 totals 15 residues. The V end lost 0 bases, the J end lost 7 bases, and 12 bases lay between the germline ends. The CDR3 spells CASSQDGPGGEKLFF. CDR3 nucleotide sequence: TGCGCCAGCAGCCAAGATGGACCGGGCGGTGAAAAACTGTTTTTT.

This clonotype was counted only a few times. The chain has TRBV5-1 and TRBJ2-2; tentatively, D is TRBD2 (6 bases). V was trimmed by 4 bases and J by 0 bases, leaving 10 bases between them. The V gene's germline CDR1 is SGHRS and CDR2 YFSETQ. This CDR3 has 15 amino acids. The CDR3 DNA reads as TGCGCCAGCAGCCCGCGGGGCCCGAACACCGGGGAGCTGTTTTTT. As protein: CASSPRGPNTGELFF.

The gene calls are TRBV7-9 and TRBJ2-1; 8 bases are a match to TRBD2. V was clipped by 4 bases and J by 0 bases; unmatched bases: 2. CDR3 size: 15 residues. The germline CDR1 and CDR2 sequences are SEHNR and FQNEAQ (reference sequence). The CDR3 DNA sequence: TGTGCCAGCAGCTCGGGGGGGAGCTCCTACAATGAGCAGTTCTTC. This codes for CASSSGGSSYNEQFF.

This clonotype showed up just a few times. This chain links TRBV2 with TRBJ2-7, with 7 bases matching TRBD1. V lost 6 bases to trimming and J lost 2 bases; unmatched junction nucleotides: 4. CDR1 and CDR2 from the germline V gene are SNHLY and FYNNEI. The CDR3 is 13 residues long. The CDR3 DNA reads TGTGCCAGCAGGACAGGGTCGCCCTACGAGCAGTACTTC. Amino acid sequence: CASRTGSPYEQYF. The full variable domain, rest sourced from reference TRBV2 and TRBJ2-7, is EPEVTQTPSHQVTQMGQEVILRCVPISNHLYFYWYRQILGQKVEFLVSFYNNEISEKSEIFDDQFSVERPDGSNFTLKIRSTKLEDSAMYFCASRTGSPYEQYFGPGTRLTVT.

This clonotype was detected a few times. The V and J genes are TRBV2 and TRBJ2-5; D may match TRBD1 or TRBD2 (5 bases each). V gave up 4 bases and J gave up 5 bases, with 8 bases separating them. The CDR3 is 12 residues long. Germline V lookup: CDR1 SNHLY, CDR2 FYNNEI. The CDR3 is CASSGWGETQYF. CDR3 DNA: TGTGCCAGCAGTGGATGGGGGGAGACCCAGTACTTC.

This clonotype was seen just once. The V call is TRBV5-6, the J call TRBJ2-5; D is ambiguous. Germline V gene lookup returns CDR1 SGHDT and CDR2 YYEEEE. Trimming pared 4 bases from V and 9 bases from J, leaving 10 bases between. The CDR3 extends over 11 amino acids. This CDR3 is CASSRARAQYF. CDR3 in DNA: TGTGCCAGCAGCCGCGCGCGAGCCCAGTACTTC.

DNA for the CDR3: TGTGCCAGCAGTTACCCGGCCTACAATGAGCAGTTCTTC. This gives the protein CASSYPAYNEQFF. The chain joins TRBV6-2 or TRBV6-3 to TRBJ2-1, with D unclear. Trimming cost V 2 bases and J 2 bases, with 4 bases left between them. Germline V gene data show CDR1 as MNHEY and CDR2 as SVGEGT. The CDR3 contains 13 residues.

This clonotype was picked up many times. The DNA of the CDR3 is TGTGCCAGCTCACCCCGACTAGCGGGGGACTTAGCCAAAAACATTCAGTACTTC. This encodes CASSPRLAGDLAKNIQYF. The genes are TRBV18 and TRBJ2-4; 12 bases align to TRBD2. J lost 0 bases, V lost 3 bases, and 6 bases had no gene match. The CDR3 is 18 amino acids. Germline-derived CDR1 and CDR2 are KGHSH and LQKENI.

V is TRBV7-9 and J is TRBJ1-2; D is unclear. V lost 1 base and J lost 1, with 10 bases in between. CDR3 length equals 15 residues. Germline-derived CDR1 and CDR2 are SEHNR and FQNEAQ (reference sequence). CDR3 sequence reads: CASSLEALRNYGYTF. The CDR3 DNA reads TGTGCCAGCAGCTTAGAAGCACTGCGTAACTATGGCTACACCTTC.

The chain uses TRBV7-2 and TRBJ2-7; D is ambiguous. V lost 1 base to trimming and J lost 2 bases, with 9 bases between them. The CDR3 contains 14 residues. Germline loops: CDR1 SGHTA, CDR2 FQGNSA. CDR3 residues: CASSLVHPAYEQYF. CDR3 bases: TGTGCCAGCAGCTTAGTACACCCTGCCTACGAGCAGTACTTC.

This clonotype has only a few counts. The V and J genes are TRBV4-3 and TRBJ2-1; D may be TRBD1 (5 bases). The CDR3 is 15 residues long. With 0 bases removed from V and 6 bases from J, the gap between germline ends came to 12 bases. The V gene's germline CDR1 is LGHNA and CDR2 YSLEER. The CDR3 DNA reads as TGCGCCAGCAGCCAAGATCAGGGTGAGGTCAATGAGCAGTTCTTC. It is translated as CASSQDQGEVNEQFF.

The V gene is TRBV7-7, the J gene TRBJ2-7, with no clear D. The V gene's germline CDR1 is SSHAT and CDR2 FNYEAQ (reference sequence). The CDR3 sequence is 12 residues long. CDR3 sequence (DNA): TGTGCTAGCATCCCCGAAAGCTACGAGCAGTACGTC. It encodes CASIPESYEQYV.

This chain uses TRBV5-5 with TRBJ2-4, with D maybe TRBD2 (5 bases). The CDR3 totals 11 residues. The V and J ends lost 6 bases and 8 bases respectively, with 9 bases between them. Germline CDR1 reads SGHKS; CDR2 reads YYEKEE (reference sequence). CDR3 nucleotide sequence: TGTGCCAGCAACGCGCGGGACATTCAGTACTTC. Protein sequence: CASNARDIQYF. The variable domain in full, with the rest retrieved from reference TRBV5-5 and TRBJ2-4, is DAGVTQSPTHLIKTRGQQVTLRCSPISGHKSVSWYQQVLGQGPQFIFQYYEKEERGRGNFPDRFSARQFPNYSSELNVNALLLGDSALYLCASNARDIQYFGAGTRLSVL.

This clonotype was observed a few times. The rearrangement joins TRBV6-5 to TRBJ1-2, with D perhaps matching TRBD1 (6 bases). Trimming removed 1 base at V and 8 bases at J, with 17 bases between. The length of the CDR3 is 15 residues. Germline V gives CDR1 MNHEY, CDR2 SVGAGI. As DNA, the CDR3 is TGTGCCAGCAGTTACTTTGCCGCAGGGGCGGGAGGCTACACCTTC. Protein sequence: CASSYFAAGAGGYTF.

This clonotype was seen ten or more times. The chain has TRBV4-3 and TRBJ2-7; 9 bases map to TRBD1. The CDR3 contains 16 residues. The germline V gene has CDR1 LGHNA and CDR2 YSLEER. The J segment lost 4 bases and the V segment lost 1 base, leaving 8 bases of the junction unmatched. The CDR3, as DNA: TGCGCCAGCAGCCAAGCCGGACCCGGGACAGGGTACGAGCAGTACTTC. This gives the protein CASSQAGPGTGYEQYF.

Many counts were recorded for this clonotype. The J gene is TRBJ2-7, the V gene TRBV4-3, with no clear D. The CDR3 extends over 14 amino acids. Trimming took off 1 base at V and 3 bases at J, with 10 bases between the two ends. Germline CDR1 LGHNA, CDR2 YSLEER. This chain's CDR3 is CASSQGRQLYEQYF. The CDR3 coding sequence is TGCGCCAGCAGCCAAGGACGTCAGCTCTACGAGCAGTACTTC.

The rearrangement uses TRBV27 and TRBJ2-7, with D possibly matching TRBD2 (6 bases). The CDR3 length is 11 residues. The germline gives CDR1 MNHEY, CDR2 SMNVEV (reference sequence). Deletions cut 8 bases from V and 3 bases from J, with 8 bases between. The CDR3 reads CASGRGYEQYF. The CDR3 nucleotides read TGTGCCAGCGGGCGGGGCTACGAGCAGTACTTC.

V usage is TRBV19 and J usage is TRBJ1-3, with 8 nucleotides matching TRBD1. CDR1 and CDR2 (germline): LNHDA, SQIVND (reference sequence). The CDR3 is made up of 14 amino acids. The V segment lost 5 bases and the J segment 3 bases; nucleotides outside the gene matches: 3. The CDR3: CASSFGTGGNTIYF. The CDR3 DNA sequence: TGTGCCAGTAGTTTCGGGACAGGTGGAAACACCATATATTTT.

This chain links TRBV4-3 with TRBJ2-1; TRBD2 agrees at 10 bases. With 3 bases clipped from V and 4 bases from J, the junction kept 9 bases outside the gene matches. The CDR3 spans 17 residues. Germline-derived CDR1 and CDR2 are LGHNA and YSLEER. Here the CDR3 reads CASSHRTSGETYNEQFF. The CDR3 DNA is TGCGCCAGCAGCCACCGGACTAGCGGAGAAACTTACAATGAGCAGTTCTTC.

The chain joins TRBV4-3 to TRBJ1-1; tentative D call: TRBD1 (5 bases). Germline loops: CDR1 LGHNA, CDR2 YSLEER. The V end was cut by 4 bases, the J end by 4 bases, with 22 bases between. The CDR3 is made up of 17 amino acids. CDR3 DNA sequence: TGCGCCAGCAGCCTTACCTTCGGGGACGGGGGGAGCACTGAAGCTTTCTTT. Its translation: CASSLTFGDGGSTEAFF.

The J gene is TRBJ1-2, the V gene TRBV7-9; the match to TRBD1 covers 10 bases. The length of the CDR3 is 18 residues. Germline CDR1 and CDR2: SEHNR and FQNEAQ (reference sequence). V shed 5 bases and J 4 bases; nucleotides not matched to a gene: 16. CDR3 nucleotide sequence: TGTGCCAGCAGCACGCCCCGGGACAGGGGCGGGTGGGCCTATGGCTACACCTTC. Translated: CASSTPRDRGGWAYGYTF.

The chain joins TRBV4-1 to TRBJ1-2; maybe TRBD1 (6 bases). Germline CDR1 MGHRA, CDR2 YSYEKL. Trimming cost V 1 base and J 5 bases, with 17 bases left between them. This CDR3 region has 16 residues. The CDR3 DNA is TGCGCCAGCAGCCAAGTCCAGGGGTACTCCTCATATGGCTACACCTTC. Translating it yields CASSQVQGYSSYGYTF.

V and J are TRBV7-3 and TRBJ2-5; D assignment may be TRBD1 or TRBD2 (5 bases each). Between the trimmed V and J ends, which lost 5 bases and 3 bases, there was a span of 16 bases. This CDR3 is 15 amino acids long. Germline V CDR1 and CDR2: SGHTA, FQGTGA. As DNA, the CDR3 is TGTGCCAGCAGCCCGGGGCCCCGTTTAGAAGAGACCCAGTACTTC. This sequence encodes CASSPGPRLEETQYF.

This chain uses TRBV29-1 with TRBJ1-2; no reliable D call. Trimming left V 4 bases short and J 7 bases short, with 10 bases between. CDR1 and CDR2 from the germline V gene are SQVTM and ANQGSEA. The CDR3 totals 11 residues. DNA of the CDR3: TGCAGCGTTGGTGGGCTAGGTGGCTACACCTTC. The encoded protein is CSVGGLGGYTF.